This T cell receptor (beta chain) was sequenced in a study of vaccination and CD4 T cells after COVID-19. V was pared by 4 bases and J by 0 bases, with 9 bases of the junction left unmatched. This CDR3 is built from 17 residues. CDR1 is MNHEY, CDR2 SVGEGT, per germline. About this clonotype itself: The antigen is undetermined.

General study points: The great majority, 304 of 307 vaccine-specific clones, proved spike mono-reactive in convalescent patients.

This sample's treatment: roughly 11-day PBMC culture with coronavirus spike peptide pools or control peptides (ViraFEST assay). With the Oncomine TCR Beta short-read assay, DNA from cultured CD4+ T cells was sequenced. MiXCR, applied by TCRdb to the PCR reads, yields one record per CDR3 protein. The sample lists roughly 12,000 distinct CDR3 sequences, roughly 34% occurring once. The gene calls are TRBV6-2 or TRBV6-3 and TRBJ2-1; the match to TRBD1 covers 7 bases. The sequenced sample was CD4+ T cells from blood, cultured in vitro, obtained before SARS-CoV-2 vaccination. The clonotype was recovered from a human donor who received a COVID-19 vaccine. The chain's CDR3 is CASSFPQQGSSYNEQFF. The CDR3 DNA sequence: TGTGCCAGCAGTTTCCCCCAACAGGGGAGCTCCTACAATGAGCAGTTCTTC.